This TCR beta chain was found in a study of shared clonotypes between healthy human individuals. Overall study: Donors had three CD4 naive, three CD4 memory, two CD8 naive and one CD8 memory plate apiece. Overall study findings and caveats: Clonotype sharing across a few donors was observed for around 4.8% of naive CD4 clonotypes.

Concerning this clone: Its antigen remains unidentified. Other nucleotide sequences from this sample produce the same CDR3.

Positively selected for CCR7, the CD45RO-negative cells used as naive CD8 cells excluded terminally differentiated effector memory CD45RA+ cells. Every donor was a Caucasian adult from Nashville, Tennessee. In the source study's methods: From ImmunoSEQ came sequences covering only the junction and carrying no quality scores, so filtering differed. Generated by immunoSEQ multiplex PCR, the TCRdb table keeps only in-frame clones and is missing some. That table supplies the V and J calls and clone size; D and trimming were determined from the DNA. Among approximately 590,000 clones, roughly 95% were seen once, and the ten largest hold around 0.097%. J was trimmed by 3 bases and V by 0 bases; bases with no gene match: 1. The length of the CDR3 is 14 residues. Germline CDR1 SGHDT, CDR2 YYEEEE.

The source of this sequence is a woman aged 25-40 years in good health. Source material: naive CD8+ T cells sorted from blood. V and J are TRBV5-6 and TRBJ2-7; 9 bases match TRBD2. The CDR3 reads CASSLGLAVYEQYF. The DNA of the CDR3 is TGTGCCAGCAGCTTGGGACTAGCGGTCTACGAGCAGTACTTC. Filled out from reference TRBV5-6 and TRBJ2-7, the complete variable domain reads DAGVTQSPTHLIKTRGQQVTLRCSPKSGHDTVSWYQQALGQGPQFIFQYYEEEERQRGNFPDRFSGHQFPNYSSELNVNALLLGDSALYLCASSLGLAVYEQYFGPGTRLTVT.